This TCR beta chain was found in a study of blood T cells in healthy people across ages. The authors ran a second PCR of roughly 7 to 11 cycles using a sample-barcoded 5' primer and a J-beta primer mix. Each cDNA molecule, via a template-switch adaptor with 12 random nucleotides, was tagged. MiXCR, run by TCRdb on the 5' RACE reads, gives a single entry per CDR3 protein. The sample holds roughly 2 million distinct CDR3 sequences; around half are singletons and the top ten take less than 2.5%. CDR1 is LGHNA, CDR2 YSLEER, per germline. The CDR3 spans 16 residues. V shed 1 base and J shed 7 bases, with 16 bases lying between them. This clonotype was seen a handful of times. Its antigen is still unknown. Each donor had ten milliliters of peripheral blood drawn. Whole-study findings and limits: Roughly linear declines in TCR beta diversity per million T cells occurred with age. PBMCs that were unsorted prevented a conclusive naive versus antigen-experienced comparison.

The sequencing sample was made of blood. This receptor was obtained from a woman in her thirties or forties in good health. This chain uses TRBV4-3 with TRBJ1-4; D might be TRBD1 (5 bases). The CDR3 DNA reads as TGCGCCAGCAGCCAAGCTCTCCCAGGCGGGGGTGAAAAACTGTTTTTT. Its translation: CASSQALPGGGEKLFF.